The present entry profiles one T cell receptor beta chain with its context. The antigen is not known. This sample was taken from a study of T cells after yellow fever vaccination. Notes on the study in general: CD4 and CD8 compartments shared a small share of clonotypes, likely from convergent recombination. Booster sampling recovered most clones from primary vaccination (less than 97% CD4, around 88% CD8).

TCRdb processed the 5' RACE reads anew with MiXCR; each CDR3 protein has one entry. The sample holds approximately 150,000 distinct CDR3 sequences, about 6% seen once. Germline loops: CDR1 SGHVS, CDR2 FQNEAQ. The junction had 14 bases not matched to a gene; V was cut back by 4 bases and J by 5 bases. The CDR3 has 17 residues. The gene calls are TRBV7-8 and TRBJ2-5; 9 bases align to TRBD2. This TCR was recovered from a man between 18 and 35 years old who received the YFV17D yellow fever vaccine. The starting material was CD4+ T cells sorted from PBMCs, obtained on the day of the first yellow fever vaccination. The CDR3 region is CASSSLRGAGGFETQYF. CDR3 bases: TGTGCCAGCAGCTCCCTGCGGGGAGCGGGGGGTTTTGAGACCCAGTACTTC.